Listed below are T cell receptor beta chains from one sample, sequenced in a study of blood T cell repertoires in COVID-19. Clones were read by immunoSEQ multiplex PCR, and TCRdb kept only the in-frame ones, dropping some. The table has roughly 60,000 clones, around 86% seen once. The material sequenced was peripheral blood. Every receptor here comes from a man aged 65-85 years with acute or convalescent COVID-19. CDR3s include the opening cysteine and the closing phenylalanine or tryptophan. Fields, in order: CDR3 length, V gene, J gene, CDR3 protein.

14	TRBV10-1	TRBJ2-5	CASSDLSSSGTQYF
15	TRBV12-5	TRBJ1-2	CASGLERGTANGYTF
15	TRBV7-3	TRBJ1-2	CASSATPGQNYGYTF
17	TRBV24-1	TRBJ2-7	CATSDTPHAGGRYEQYF
16	TRBV7-2	TRBJ2-3	CASSLDSGLVTDTQYF
15	TRBV28	TRBJ1-1	CASIAPGTANTEAFF
18	TRBV28	TRBJ1-1	CASSFSPGQGVGGTEAFF
15	TRBV4-2	TRBJ2-7	CASSQDPLEVYEQYF
16	TRBV9	TRBJ2-3	CASSVGPSGGGDTQYF
13	TRBV12-3/TRBV12-4	TRBJ1-1	CASSLQGFTEAFF
15	TRBV6-5	TRBJ1-3	CASSIQGTSGNTIYF
15	TRBV30	TRBJ2-5	CAWSVLAGPRETQYF
16	TRBV6-6	TRBJ1-2	CASSPPRDRGLEGYTF
15	TRBV7-2	TRBJ2-3	CASSWRTGSTDTQYF
13	TRBV12-3/TRBV12-4	TRBJ1-1	CASTATRNTEAFF
16	TRBV7-9	TRBJ2-7	CASNPEDLAGDYEQYF
13	TRBV10-3	TRBJ1-1	CATKRQGTPEAFF
15	TRBV5-1	TRBJ2-7	CASSLESSGAYEQYF
14	TRBV6-4	TRBJ1-2	CASSDSAGPYGYTF
16	TRBV27	TRBJ1-5	CASSIGTGSPNQPQHF
15	TRBV7-2	TRBJ2-1	CASSSLAGGNNEQFF
15	TRBV27	TRBJ2-7	CASSGVAGGSHEQYF
15	TRBV5-6	TRBJ2-1	CASSPGQGPYNEQFF
14	TRBV28	TRBJ2-5	CASSLFAGSQTQYF
17	TRBV10-3	TRBJ1-2	CAISESSEGAANYGYTF
16	TRBV10-3	TRBJ2-3	CAISIRRDRGGDTQYF
15	TRBV3-1/TRBV3-2	TRBJ1-3	CASSPWRGGGNTIYF
15	TRBV11-2	TRBJ2-2	CASRSSVTNTGELFF
15	TRBV2	TRBJ2-3	CASSPRTGPTDTQYF
14	TRBV19	TRBJ2-5	CASSAASGVETQYF